A selection of T cell receptor beta chains follows, all from one sample in a study of control samples from healthy donors and cancer patients. Sequenced by immunoSEQ multiplex PCR; TCRdb stores in-frame clones only, minus some. The table records 90,000 to 100,000 clones, approximately 80% of them present only once. What was sequenced was blood. The source of these receptors is a woman in her 30s in good health. Both conserved end residues are part of each CDR3. Each record gives: clone size, V gene, D gene, J gene, CDR3 DNA, CDR3 protein. The D gene is left open where the match is weak. Where a row states a size, it is once, few, many or the class of an expanded clone; other rows omit it.

.	TRBV6-5	.	TRBJ1-2	TGTGCCAGCAGGTCACAGACAGCGAACTATGGCTACACCTTC	CASRSQTANYGYTF
few	TRBV5-8	TRBD2	TRBJ2-3	TGTGCCAGCAGCTTTCCACTAGCGGGGGGAGGTAGCACAGATACGCAGTATTTT	CASSFPLAGGGSTDTQYF
.	TRBV7-3	.	TRBJ2-3	TGTGCCAGCAGCTCGGGCGGGCTACGCGCAGATACGCAGTATTTT	CASSSGGLRADTQYF
.	TRBV18	.	TRBJ1-2	TGTGCCAGCTCACCATGGGCCGGGGATGGCTACACCTTC	CASSPWAGDGYTF
.	TRBV7-2	TRBD2	TRBJ2-3	TGTGCCAGCAGCATCCGGGGACTAGTGACAGATACGCAGTATTTT	CASSIRGLVTDTQYF
.	TRBV4-1	.	TRBJ1-4	TGCGCCAGCAAAAAAGCTCCGGGACGCGACAATGAAAAACTGTTTTTT	CASKKAPGRDNEKLFF
.	TRBV24-1	.	TRBJ1-2	TGTGCCACCAGTGATTTGGGCTACAACTATGGCTACACCTTC	CATSDLGYNYGYTF
.	TRBV2	.	TRBJ2-2	TGTGCCAGCCGGGGGTTTTTAAACACCGGGGAGCTGTTTTTT	CASRGFLNTGELFF
.	TRBV14	TRBD2	TRBJ2-3	TGTGCCAGCAGCTTTCGCGGGGGGGCAGGAGATACGCAGTATTTT	CASSFRGGAGDTQYF
.	TRBV30	TRBD1	TRBJ1-2	TGTGCCGCTAGACAGGGAAGGGATGGCTACACCTTC	CAARQGRDGYTF
.	TRBV3-1/TRBV3-2	.	TRBJ1-4	TGTGCCAGCAGGCCCAGGGGCGGAACAAATGAAAAACTGTTTTTT	CASRPRGGTNEKLFF
.	TRBV5-4	.	TRBJ2-5	TGTGCCAGCAGCTCTCAGGCGAACCAAGAGACCCAGTACTTC	CASSSQANQETQYF
.	TRBV30	.	TRBJ1-3	TGTGCCTGGCGACCGAGACTCTCTGGAAACACCATATATTTT	CAWRPRLSGNTIYF
.	TRBV20-1	.	TRBJ2-1	TGCAGTGCTAGAGATCCTGGCGGGGAGTTCTTC	CSARDPGGEFF
.	TRBV4-1	.	TRBJ1-2	TGCGCCAGCAGCCAGGAAGGACAGCTTACCTATGGCTACACCTTC	CASSQEGQLTYGYTF
once	TRBV5-4	TRBD1	TRBJ2-7	TGTGCCAGCAGCGACGGACAGGGGGTCGAGCAGTACTTC	CASSDGQGVEQYF
.	TRBV30	TRBD2	TRBJ2-7	TGTGCCTGGAGTCCCTCCCCGGGGGGCTCCTACGAGCAGTACTTC	CAWSPSPGGSYEQYF
.	TRBV15	.	TRBJ1-6	TGTGCCACCAGCAGAGGGCGGACAATTGATTCACCCCTCCACTTT	CATSRGRTIDSPLHF
.	TRBV12-3/TRBV12-4	.	TRBJ2-5	TGTGCCAGCAGTTTCGGGGTGGGGGGGACCCAGTACTTC	CASSFGVGGTQYF
.	TRBV6-5	TRBD1	TRBJ1-2	TGTGCCAGCAGTTACTCGAGGACAGGGGACCCCTACACCTTC	CASSYSRTGDPYTF
.	TRBV6-5	TRBD1	TRBJ1-2	TGTGCCAGCACTACCGGGACAGCCGATGGCTACACCTTC	CASTTGTADGYTF
.	TRBV30	.	TRBJ2-2	TGTGCCTGGAGAGGAGGGCCCGGGGAGCTGTTTTTT	CAWRGGPGELFF
once	TRBV4-3	.	TRBJ2-1	TGCGCCAGCAGCCAAGATCATGAAGTGGAGGAGCAGTTCTTC	CASSQDHEVEEQFF
.	TRBV29-1	TRBD1	TRBJ1-2	TGCAGCGTGGAAGACAGGGCTGAGAACTATGGCTACACCTTC	CSVEDRAENYGYTF
.	TRBV7-8	TRBD1	TRBJ1-1	TGTGCCAGCAGCTCCTACAGGGGGAACACTGAAGCTTTCTTT	CASSSYRGNTEAFF
.	TRBV6-1	TRBD1	TRBJ1-5	TGTGCCAGCAGTGAATGGACAGGCGGCAATCAGCCCCAGCATTTT	CASSEWTGGNQPQHF
.	TRBV18	.	TRBJ2-1	TGTGCCAGCTCACCAACACCGTACAATGAGCAGTTCTTC	CASSPTPYNEQFF